One T cell receptor beta chain is described in this entry. This clone occurred once. Its antigen has not been determined. No much larger clonotype is one base removed from it; base qualities were not supplied. The CDR1 and CDR2 encoded by the germline V gene are SQVTM and ANQGSEA. Clipping removes 6 bases from V and 9 bases from J, with 7 as the unmatched junction base count. The CDR3 has 11 amino acids, counting the end cysteine and phenylalanine. Only the CDR3 DNA is retained, 33 bases long and in frame from the first base. The cohort consisted of some 730 healthy bone marrow donors. At the time of sampling, every cohort member was nominally healthy, though immune exposures that went unrecorded were likely present. The donor was CMV seropositive and was included in the group of approximately 300 seropositive cohort members. A peripheral blood sample was collected from each donor, and TCR beta sequencing was performed on peripheral blood mononuclear cells. The Qiagen DNeasy Blood Extraction Kit was used to extract genomic DNA from the blood cell samples.

The data are from a study of cytomegalovirus exposure and HLA in healthy donors (TCRdb year 2017). Background for the entire study: In an earlier analysis of under 750 of the donors, around 300 Gb of sequence data and approximately 100 million unique TCR beta sequences from 150 million to 200 million T cells were reported. Approximately 300 gigabases of sequencing data and approximately 92 million unique TCR sequences made up an early release that covered 500 to 650 HLA-typed donors. Of the 350 to 450 genotyped donors, less than 90% were placed in the genetic ancestry cluster associated with self-reported Caucasian donors. The aim of the study was to test whether cataloging public T cell receptors could identify signatures of past pathogen exposure. The study profiled the T cell repertoires of hundreds of subjects by immunosequencing and related them to cytomegalovirus serostatus. Besides the first cohort of 666 subjects, a separate validation cohort made up of roughly 120 different subjects was used. High-throughput TCR immunosequencing, statistical association of individual TCRs with disease status, and machine learning were combined to predict cytomegalovirus infection status. A later analysis re-analyzed previously published TCR beta repertoires from hundreds of donors and added high-resolution HLA genotyping to study TCR occurrence patterns. The later analysis used no new phenotypic data to find candidate immune exposures, relying instead on TCR beta sequences and their occurrence across donors. An earlier analysis of 587 of the donors used high-throughput TCR beta sequencing to judge whether each TCR beta V gene segment behaved as functional or pseudogenic. Donor age, sex, ethnicity and CMV serostatus were compiled together with the repertoire data. A later genetic analysis used genome-wide SNP genotypes for about three fifths of the 666 donors, treating that subset as a discovery cohort. All discovery cohort repertoires had been generated using a single sequencing platform. HLA typing included class I and class II loci at four-digit resolution. The number of donors typed differed by locus, with roughly 629-640 for A, B, C, DRB1 and DQB1, roughly 520 for DQA1, some 570 for DPA1, and some 470 for DPB1. Because of strong linkage in the cohort, roughly five DR-DQ haplotypes were treated as single units for association and clustering. Among roughly 370 genotyped donors of the cohort, an average of about 240,000 unique TCR beta nucleotide sequences were sequenced per donor, around 20% of them non-productive.

Library creation used the immunoSEQ multiplex PCR assay. The multiplex PCR relied on a mix of 60 forward primers for TCR Vbeta segments and 13 reverse primers for TCR Jbeta segments. Amplification of the CDR3 region of rearranged TCR beta genes was performed with a multiplex PCR assay on genomic DNA. The Illumina HiSeq System was used to sequence the amplified TCR beta libraries as 87-base-pair reads. For the original study's pipeline: In a later analysis, approximately 74 million unique TCR beta chains were counted across the roughly 700 repertoires, and approximately 11 million of these chains were shared by at least two donors. To remove PCR and sequencing errors, raw reads were error-corrected and collapsed into unique sequences using a nearest-neighbor algorithm that merged closely related sequences. V, D and J gene segments were assigned by aligning CDR3 sequences to IMGT reference sequences. For a sequence to be retained, a match of at least six nucleotides was required to both a V gene segment and a J gene segment. Rearrangements were classified as productive when the CDR3 lacked stop codons and remained in frame with V and J, and all other rearrangements were classified as non-productive. Following IMGT convention, CDR3 was defined as the stretch from the second conserved V-encoded cysteine up to the conserved J-encoded phenylalanine. The earlier analysis of fewer than 700 of the donors excluded sequences that lacked an unambiguous match to a single V gene segment. In an earlier analysis of more than 500 of the donors, a V segment was called functional when productive rearrangements were above 56.7%, and segregating when the standard deviation between donors exceeded 5%. A statistical classification framework was developed to diagnose cytomegalovirus status using the catalog of TCR beta chain sequences. In a later analysis, V and J genes were assigned by comparing TCR nucleotide sequences against IMGT/GENE-DB human TR gene sequences. A later analysis assigned CDR3 sequences and most-parsimonious VDJ recombination scenarios with the TCRdist pipeline. In a later analysis, each TCR beta chain was defined by its CDR3 amino acid sequence together with its V-gene family, and reads lacking a unique V-gene family were excluded. A later analysis removed several hundred highly shared, low-generation-probability nucleotide sequences to deal with suspected cross-contamination and a sequencing artifact. For each public chain, a later analysis derived a clonal expansion index from normalized ranks of inferred template counts within each repertoire. Generation probabilities in a later analysis came from a VDJ recombination model fitted to out-of-frame rearrangements, and those results were checked against IGoR. In a later analysis, TCR-TCR, TCR-HLA and TCR-CMV co-occurrence was scored with hypergeometric tests, and a repertoire-size bias correction was applied to TCR pairs. False discovery rates were estimated in a later analysis by permuting HLA or CMV assignments 20 times. In a later analysis, co-occurring TCRs were grouped using DBSCAN, and TCRdist sequence similarity was added for clustering within HLA-allele-positive subsets. For co-occurrence clustering, repertoires with fewer than 30,000 or more than 120,000 public chains were excluded, along with roughly five repertoires with anomalous nucleotide sharing. TCRdb took this table from immuneACCESS and kept in-frame rearrangements with V and J called. Such tables lack part of the clones; where checked against another copy, unresolved V genes explain under half of the gap, and the rest is unexplained. V, J and clone size are those of that table, while D and trimming were read from the DNA. The sample includes some 120,000 clones, with around three quarters observed a single time. The ten largest clonotypes hold roughly 13% of the sample.

Study-level results and caveats: Roughly uniform sequencing depth across donors was assumed in presence/absence analyses, although this assumption may not hold. The 87-base-pair reads could not distinguish some IMGT-functional V segments, including TRBV6-2 and TRBV6-3, so those segments were excluded. Around 16 rarely observed V segments, including chromosome 9 orphons, were excluded from the earlier analysis of several hundred of the donors because counts were too low. While some public TCRs were present in many individuals, most TCR sequences turned up only very rarely across donors. According to a later analysis, parvovirus B19, influenza, CMV and Epstein-Barr virus appeared linked to several top co-occurrence clusters. A further reported finding was that TCR beta sequences accurately predicted the HLA-A and HLA-B alleles for most subjects in the first cohort. In this cohort, only TCR beta chains were sequenced, and detectable features were limited by the absence of alpha or paired-chain data. According to a later analysis, most CMV-associated TCR beta chains appeared to be HLA-restricted, and the HLA associations seemed to be driven largely by CMV exposure. The study listed 164 TCR beta chains as associated with cytomegalovirus. Linkage disequilibrium might explain the correlated functional status among segregating V segments, but an unknown experimental factor could not be ruled out. In a later analysis, HLA-associated TCR beta chains were found to be more clonally expanded and to have lower generation probabilities than equally common non-associated chains. A later genetic analysis associated a missense DCLRE1C variant with V-gene and J-gene trimming of TCR beta chains, and an independent cohort replicated the association. Because some donors lacked HLA typing at each locus, the association tests relied only on the typed subset. Broadly in line with IMGT annotations, most TCR beta V segments showed up in productive rearrangements about 87% or about 30% of the time in an earlier analysis of approximately 600 of the donors. According to a later genetic analysis, donors in an Asian-associated ancestry cluster had fewer N-insertions in productive TCRs than the approximately 670-donor mean. A later analysis found that TCR association rates varied across HLA loci, with DRB1 alleles showing the most associated TCRs and HLA-C alleles the fewest. The only immune exposure information available for the cohort was CMV serostatus. Specific HLA alleles were associated with roughly 16,000 TCR beta sequences at a false discovery rate of 0.05 in a later analysis. In vitro tests confirmed that a few of the cytomegalovirus-associated TCR beta chains recognize cytomegalovirus antigens. Strong co-occurrence of HLA alleles, especially DR and DQ, made assigning TCR associations to individual alleles difficult. According to the authors, the approach could potentially be generalized to other disease states and immunological phenotypes. A cluster of highly shared sequence variants was judged likely to represent a technical artifact of the sequencing pipeline. Cytomegalovirus status was reported to be diagnosed by the classifier with high specificity and sensitivity in both the original and validation cohorts.

Sequenced material: PBMCs. The TCR originated in a woman between 35 and 50 years old in good health and CMV-seropositive. The sequence is built from TRBV29-1 and TRBJ2-5, with 7 bases matching TRBD1. CDR3 reads: CSVYRGEAQYF. Here is the DNA: TGCAGCGTATACAGGGGTGAGGCCCAGTACTTC.